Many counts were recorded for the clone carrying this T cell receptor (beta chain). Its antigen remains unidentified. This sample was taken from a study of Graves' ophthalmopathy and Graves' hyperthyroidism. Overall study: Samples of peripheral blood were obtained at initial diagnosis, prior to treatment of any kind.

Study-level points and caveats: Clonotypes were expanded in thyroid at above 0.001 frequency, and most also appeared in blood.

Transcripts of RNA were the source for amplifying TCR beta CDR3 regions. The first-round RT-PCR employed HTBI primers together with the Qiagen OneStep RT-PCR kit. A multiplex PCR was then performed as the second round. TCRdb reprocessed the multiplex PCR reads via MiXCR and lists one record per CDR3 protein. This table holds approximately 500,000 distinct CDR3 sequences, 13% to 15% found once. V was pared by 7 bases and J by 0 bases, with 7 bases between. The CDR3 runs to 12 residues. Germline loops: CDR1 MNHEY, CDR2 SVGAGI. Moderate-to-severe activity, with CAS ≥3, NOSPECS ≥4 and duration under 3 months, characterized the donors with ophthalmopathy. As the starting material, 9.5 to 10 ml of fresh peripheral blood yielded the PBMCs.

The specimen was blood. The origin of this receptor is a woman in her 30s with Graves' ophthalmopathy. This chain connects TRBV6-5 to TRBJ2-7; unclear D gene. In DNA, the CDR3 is TGTGCCAGCAAGGAGAGCTCCTACGAGCAGTACTTC. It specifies CASKESSYEQYF.